This section outlines one T cell receptor beta chain sequence together with its context. The entry originates in a study of T-cell reconstitution after alpha-beta-depleted transplantation in children. Unique molecular identifiers were incorporated into the prepared TCRbeta library. Using its own MiXCR run on the PCR reads, TCRdb lists one record per CDR3 protein. The sample has approximately 400,000 distinct CDR3 sequences, approximately 10% seen once. The CDR3 runs to 17 residues. Trimming left V 5 bases short and J 0 bases short, with 18 bases between. Looked up from germline, CDR1 is SEHNR and CDR2 is FQNEAQ (reference sequence).

The receptor was isolated from a human donor who donated a stem cell graft to a child with acute myeloid leukemia. The genes are TRBV7-9 and TRBJ2-3; D gene ambiguous. Sample: PBMCs from the stem cell graft donor, taken from the stem cell graft. The CDR3 DNA reads TGTGCCAGCAGCCCCTATGCGGCAGGTTCTAGCACAGATACGCAGTATTTT. Protein: CASSPYAAGSSTDTQYF.